This TCR beta chain stems from a study of identical twins (dated by TCRdb to the mid-2010s). Regarding the complete study: The study deep-sequenced TCR alpha and beta repertoires from monozygotic twins, unrelated adults of various ages and cord blood to test whether fetal clonotypes persist. To rule out contamination, replicate twin experiments were performed at different times with different library preparation protocols.

What the authors observed across the whole study: Zero-insertion analyses could be partly confounded by invariant T cells such as MAIT and iNKT, though diverse VJ usage argued against such confounding for most clonotypes. Because the same donors could not be followed over many years, the conclusions relied on cross-sectional statistical analysis. In beta out-of-frame sequences, excess twin sharing was weaker, because having fewer shared sequences lowered the signal-to-noise ratio. Fewer insertions were carried by abundant cord blood beta clonotypes, a similar but weaker trend appeared in young adult naive repertoires, and no such trend appeared in memory repertoires. Compared with coincidental sharing between unrelated individuals, out-of-frame TCR alpha sequences shared between twins had an excess of sequences with low generation probability. Recombination models systematically underestimated out-of-frame TCR alpha sharing in monozygotic twins but agreed with sharing between unrelated individuals.

At the junction V is shortened by 4 bases and J by 7 bases; bases outside the gene matches: 7. CDR1 and CDR2 are read off the germline V gene (reference sequence) as LGHDT and YNNKEL. CDR3 length: 14 amino acids, cysteine to phenylalanine. Just CDR3 DNA is preserved here, 42 bases in frame from base 1. Libraries were constructed by 5' RACE. Data came from an Illumina HiSeq 2000. A universal primer binding site was added through template switching, and the final cDNA carried a unique molecular identifier so that TCR cDNA molecules could be counted accurately. First-strand cDNA for TCR alpha and beta chains was synthesized from specific primers in the conserved constant-segment region. To control for contamination, every cDNA library carried two barcodes: a SMART-Mk sample barcode plus Illumina barcodes. TruSeq adapter sequences and Illumina sample barcodes were added in two successive PCR steps. The Illumina HiSeq platform was used with custom primers to sequence TCR alpha and beta cDNA libraries. As for the authors' bioinformatics: Raw reads were processed with MiGEC to extract unique molecular identifiers, and MiXCR was used to determine CDR3 positions. For each individual, recombination models were inferred using an EM algorithm with the repgenHMM and IGoR tools. The tcR package in R was used for shared clonotype analysis, with sharing normalized by the product of cloneset sizes. Out-of-frame nonproductive sequences were analyzed to study raw recombination free of thymic and clonal selection effects. The public reads were reanalyzed by TCRdb: fastp trimming at Q25, MiXCR alignment, in-frame beta chains only. Merged by CDR3 protein, the rows form single entries marked with the most common genes and DNA. V and J calls and clone size were set by TCRdb, not the authors. The sample yields 400,000 to 550,000 distinct CDR3 sequences; less than 25% were counted once. The top ten hold approximately 0.95% of the sample.

Every donor was a healthy Caucasian. Three pairs of female monozygotic twins, all aged roughly 18 to 30 years, made up the twin cohort. CD4+ and CD8+ T cell populations were isolated with positive isolation kits from Invitrogen. About this clonotype: The antigen this receptor binds is unknown. The input lacks base qualities; no much larger clone sits a single base away.

The sample also formed part of further work on T cells expressing NK-cell markers. The second source states: Seven or eight donors provided sorted CD3+CD56+NKG2C+, CD3+CD56+NKG2C- and CD3+CD56-NKG2C+ T-cell subsets, whose TCR beta-chain repertoires were profiled. Among the eight sequenced donors, seven were HCMV-seropositive and one was HCMV-seronegative. In several experiments an anti-gammadeltaTCR antibody was added to restrict sorting to alphabetaTCR-expressing T cells. In six donors, the dominant CD3+CD56+NKG2C+ clonotypes ranked among the top 10 CD8+ clonotypes, making up roughly 1.0-8% of CD8+ T cells. Those dominant clonotypes were again the most abundant among CD3+CD56-NKG2C+ cells in a handful of donors, at roughly 25-60.1%. It remained unclear whether the expanded NKG2C-expressing T cell clones were specific for HCMV antigens. All eight donors whose samples were sequenced were randomly selected healthy volunteers, three of them men and five women. To determine HCMV serostatus, a commercial ELISA kit was used to detect HCMV-specific IgG in serum. MIGEC was used to demultiplex reads and group reads by UMI, and MiTCR was used to assemble and quantify clonotypes. Only TCR cDNA sequences supported by at least two reads were kept to exclude erroneous sequences. The tcR package was used for downstream repertoire analysis, and clonotypes were matched between fractions using CDR3 nucleotide sequence together with V segment. Antigen specificity was annotated against VDJdb with VDJmatch, allowing one amino acid substitution in CDR3.

This sequence was found in a woman aged 18-30 years in good health. The V gene is TRBV3-1 and the J gene is TRBJ2-1; a stretch of 7 junction bases matches TRBD1. Sequenced sample: CD4+ T cells sorted from blood. The bases read TGTGCCAGCAGCCGGTCCGACAGGGCAAATGAGCAGTTCTTC. Its protein product is CASSRSDRANEQFF.